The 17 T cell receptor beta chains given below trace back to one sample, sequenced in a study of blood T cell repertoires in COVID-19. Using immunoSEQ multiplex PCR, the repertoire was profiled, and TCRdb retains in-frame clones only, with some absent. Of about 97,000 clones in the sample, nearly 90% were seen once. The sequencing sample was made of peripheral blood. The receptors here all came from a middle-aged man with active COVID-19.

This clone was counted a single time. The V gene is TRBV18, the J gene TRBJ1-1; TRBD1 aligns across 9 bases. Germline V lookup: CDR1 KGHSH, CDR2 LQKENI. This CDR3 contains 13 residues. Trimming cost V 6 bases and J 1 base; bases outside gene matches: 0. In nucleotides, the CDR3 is TGTGCCAGCTCGGGACAGGGGAACACTGAAGCTTTCTTT. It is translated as CASSGQGNTEAFF. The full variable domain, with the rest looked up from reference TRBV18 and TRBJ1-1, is NAGVMQNPRHLVRRRGQEARLRCSPMKGHSHVYWYRQLPEEGLKFMVYLQKENIIDESGMPKERFSAEFPKEGPSILRIQQVVRGDSAAYFCASSGQGNTEAFFGQGTRLTVV.

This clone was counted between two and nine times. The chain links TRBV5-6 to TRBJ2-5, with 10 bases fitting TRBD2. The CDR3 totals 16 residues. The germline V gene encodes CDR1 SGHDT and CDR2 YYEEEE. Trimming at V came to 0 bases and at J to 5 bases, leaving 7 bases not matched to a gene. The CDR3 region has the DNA TGTGCCAGCAGCTTGGTGCGAGCGGGGGGGCATGAGACCCAGTACTTC. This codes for CASSLVRAGGHETQYF. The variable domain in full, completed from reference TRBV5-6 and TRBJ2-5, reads DAGVTQSPTHLIKTRGQQVTLRCSPKSGHDTVSWYQQALGQGPQFIFQYYEEEERQRGNFPDRFSGHQFPNYSSELNVNALLLGDSALYLCASSLVRAGGHETQYFGPGTRLLVL.

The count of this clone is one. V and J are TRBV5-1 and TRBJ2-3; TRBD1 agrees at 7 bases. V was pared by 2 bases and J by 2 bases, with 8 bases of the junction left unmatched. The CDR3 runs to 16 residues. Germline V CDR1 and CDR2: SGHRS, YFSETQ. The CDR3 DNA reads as TGCGCCAGCAGCTTCCCTTTACAGGGGCACACAGATACGCAGTATTTT. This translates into CASSFPLQGHTDTQYF.

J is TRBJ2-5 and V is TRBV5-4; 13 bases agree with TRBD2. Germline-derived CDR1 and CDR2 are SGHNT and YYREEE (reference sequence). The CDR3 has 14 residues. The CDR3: CITGLAGAGETQYF. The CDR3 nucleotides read TGTATTACAGGACTAGCGGGGGCCGGGGAGACCCAGTACTTC.

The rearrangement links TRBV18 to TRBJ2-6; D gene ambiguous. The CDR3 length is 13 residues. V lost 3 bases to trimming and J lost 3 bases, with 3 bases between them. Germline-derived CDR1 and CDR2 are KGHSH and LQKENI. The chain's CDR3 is CASSPYGANVLTF. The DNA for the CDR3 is TGTGCCAGCTCACCCTATGGGGCCAACGTCCTGACTTTC. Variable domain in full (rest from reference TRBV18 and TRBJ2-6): NAGVMQNPRHLVRRRGQEARLRCSPMKGHSHVYWYRQLPEEGLKFMVYLQKENIIDESGMPKERFSAEFPKEGPSILRIQQVVRGDSAAYFCASSPYGANVLTFGAGSRLTVL.

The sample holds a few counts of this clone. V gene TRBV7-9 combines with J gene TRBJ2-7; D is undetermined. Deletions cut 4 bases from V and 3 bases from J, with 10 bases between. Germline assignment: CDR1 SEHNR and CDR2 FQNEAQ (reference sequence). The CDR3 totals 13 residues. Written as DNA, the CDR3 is TGTGCCAGCAGCTCCATAAGAGGCTACGAGCAGTACTTC. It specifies CASSSIRGYEQYF.

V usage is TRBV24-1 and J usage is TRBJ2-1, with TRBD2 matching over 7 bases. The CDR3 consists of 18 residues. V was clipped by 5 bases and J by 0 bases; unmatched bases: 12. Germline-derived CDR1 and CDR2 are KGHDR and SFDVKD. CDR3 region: CATSGNLAVKSSYNEQFF. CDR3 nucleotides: TGTGCCACCAGTGGGAATCTAGCGGTTAAAAGCTCCTACAATGAGCAGTTCTTC.

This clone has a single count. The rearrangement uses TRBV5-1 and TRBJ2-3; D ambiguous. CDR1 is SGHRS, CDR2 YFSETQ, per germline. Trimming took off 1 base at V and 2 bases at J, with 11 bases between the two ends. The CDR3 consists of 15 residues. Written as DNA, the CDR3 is TGCGCCAGCAGCTTGTCGCGGTGGGTCACAGATACGCAGTATTTT. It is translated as CASSLSRWVTDTQYF.

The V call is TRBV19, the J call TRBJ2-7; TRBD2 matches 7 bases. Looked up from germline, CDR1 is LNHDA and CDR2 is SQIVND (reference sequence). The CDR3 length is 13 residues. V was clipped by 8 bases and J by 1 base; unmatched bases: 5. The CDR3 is CASAGGVSYEQYF. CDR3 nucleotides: TGTGCCAGTGCTGGGGGGGTGTCCTACGAGCAGTACTTC.

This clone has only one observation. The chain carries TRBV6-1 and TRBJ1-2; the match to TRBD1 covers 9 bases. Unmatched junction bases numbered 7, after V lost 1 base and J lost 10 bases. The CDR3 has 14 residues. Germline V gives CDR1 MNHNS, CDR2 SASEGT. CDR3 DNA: TGTGCCAGCAGTGAAGTGTATACAGGGGGCGACTACACCTTC. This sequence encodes CASSEVYTGGDYTF.

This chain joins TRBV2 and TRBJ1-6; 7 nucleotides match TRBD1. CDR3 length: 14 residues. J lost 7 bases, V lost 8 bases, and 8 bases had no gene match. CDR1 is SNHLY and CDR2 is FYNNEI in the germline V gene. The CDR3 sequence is CASLAGRGNSPLHF. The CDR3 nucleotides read TGTGCCAGCTTGGCGGGCAGGGGGAATTCACCCCTCCACTTT.

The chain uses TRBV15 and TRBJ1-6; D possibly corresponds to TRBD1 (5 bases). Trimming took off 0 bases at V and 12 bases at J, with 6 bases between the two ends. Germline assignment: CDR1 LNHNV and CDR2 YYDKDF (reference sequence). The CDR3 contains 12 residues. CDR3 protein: CATSRETGPLHF. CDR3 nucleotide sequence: TGTGCCACCAGCAGAGAAACAGGACCCCTCCACTTT. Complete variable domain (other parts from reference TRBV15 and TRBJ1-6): DAMVIQNPRYQVTQFGKPVTLSCSQTLNHNVMYWYQQKSSQAPKLLFHYYDKDFNNEADTPDNFQSRRPNTSFCFLDIRSPGLGDTAMYLCATSRETGPLHFGNGTRLTVT.

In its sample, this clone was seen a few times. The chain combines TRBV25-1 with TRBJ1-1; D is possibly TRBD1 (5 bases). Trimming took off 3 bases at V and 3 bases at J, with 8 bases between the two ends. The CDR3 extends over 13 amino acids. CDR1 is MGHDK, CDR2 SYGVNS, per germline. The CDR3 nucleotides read TGTGCCAGCAGTGACAGGGCATACACTGAAGCTTTCTTT. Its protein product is CASSDRAYTEAFF. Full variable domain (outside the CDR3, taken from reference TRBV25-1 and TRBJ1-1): EADIYQTPRYLVIGTGKKITLECSQTMGHDKMYWYQQDPGMELHLIHYSYGVNSTEKGDLSSESTVSRIRTEHFPLTLESARPSHTSQYLCASSDRAYTEAFFGQGTRLTVV.

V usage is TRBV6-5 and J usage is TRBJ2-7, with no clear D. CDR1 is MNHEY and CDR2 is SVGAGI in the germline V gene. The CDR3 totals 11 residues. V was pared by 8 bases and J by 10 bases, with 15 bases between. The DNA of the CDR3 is TGTGCCAGCCACCGTAGTTTTCCACAGTACTTC. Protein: CASHRSFPQYF.

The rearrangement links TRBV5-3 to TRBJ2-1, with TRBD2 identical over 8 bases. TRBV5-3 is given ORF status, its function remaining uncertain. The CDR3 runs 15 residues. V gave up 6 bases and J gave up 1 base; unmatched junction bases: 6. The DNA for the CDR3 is TGTGCCAGAACCTTTAGCGGGGAGTCCTACAATGAGCAGTTCTTC. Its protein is CARTFSGESYNEQFF.

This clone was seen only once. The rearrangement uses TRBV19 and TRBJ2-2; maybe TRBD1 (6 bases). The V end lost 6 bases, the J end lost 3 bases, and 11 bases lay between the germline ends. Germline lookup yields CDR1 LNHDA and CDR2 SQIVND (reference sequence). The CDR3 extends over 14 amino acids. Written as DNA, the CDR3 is TGTGCCAGTAGACAGGGTTTGGACACCGGGGAGCTGTTTTTT. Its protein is CASRQGLDTGELFF.

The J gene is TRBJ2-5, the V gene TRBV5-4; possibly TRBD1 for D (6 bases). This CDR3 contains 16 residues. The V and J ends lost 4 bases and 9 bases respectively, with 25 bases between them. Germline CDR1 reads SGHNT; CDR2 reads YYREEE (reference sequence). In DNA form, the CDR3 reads TGTGCCAGCAGCCGTCTTACAGGGTTAGGGGCGGAGGCCCAGTACTTC. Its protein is CASSRLTGLGAEAQYF.